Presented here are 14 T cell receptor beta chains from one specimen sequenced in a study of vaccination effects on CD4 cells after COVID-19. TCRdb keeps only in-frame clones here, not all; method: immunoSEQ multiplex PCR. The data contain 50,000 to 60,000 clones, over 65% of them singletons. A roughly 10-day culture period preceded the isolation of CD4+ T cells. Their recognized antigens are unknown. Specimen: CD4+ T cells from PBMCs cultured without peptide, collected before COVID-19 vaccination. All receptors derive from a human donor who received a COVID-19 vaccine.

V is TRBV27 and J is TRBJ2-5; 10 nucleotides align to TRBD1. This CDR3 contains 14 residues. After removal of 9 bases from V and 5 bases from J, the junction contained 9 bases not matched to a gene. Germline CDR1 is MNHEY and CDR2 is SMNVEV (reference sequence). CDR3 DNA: TGTGCCAGTCGAAAGACAGGGGGCAGGGAGACCCAGTACTTC. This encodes CASRKTGGRETQYF.

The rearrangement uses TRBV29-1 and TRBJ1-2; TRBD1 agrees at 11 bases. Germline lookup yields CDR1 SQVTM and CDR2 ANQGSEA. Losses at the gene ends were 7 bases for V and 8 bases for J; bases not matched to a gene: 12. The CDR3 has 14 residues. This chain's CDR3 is CSAGQGAYREGYTF. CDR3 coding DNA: TGCAGCGCCGGACAGGGGGCGTATCGGGAGGGCTACACCTTC.

CDR3 DNA sequence: TGTGCCAGCAGCCTAGACAGGTTGAAGGCCAACGTCCTGACTTTC. It encodes CASSLDRLKANVLTF. The gene calls are TRBV7-8 and TRBJ2-6; the D gene is possibly TRBD1 (6 bases). Germline CDR1 is SGHVS and CDR2 is FQNEAQ. CDR3 length: 15 residues. Trimming took off 5 bases at V and 6 bases at J, with 14 bases between the two ends.

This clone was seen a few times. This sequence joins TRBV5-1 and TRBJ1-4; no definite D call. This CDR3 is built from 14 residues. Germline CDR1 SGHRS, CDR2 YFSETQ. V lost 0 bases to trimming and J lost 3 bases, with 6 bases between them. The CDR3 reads CASSLAPANEKLFF. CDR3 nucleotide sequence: TGCGCCAGCAGCTTGGCCCCGGCTAATGAAAAACTGTTTTTT.

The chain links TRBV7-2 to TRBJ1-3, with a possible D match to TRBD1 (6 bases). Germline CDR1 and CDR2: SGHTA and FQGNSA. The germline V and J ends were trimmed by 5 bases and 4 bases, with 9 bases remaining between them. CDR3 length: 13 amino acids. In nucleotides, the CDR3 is TGTGCCAGCAGCAGAGGACAGGGAAACACCATATATTTT. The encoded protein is CASSRGQGNTIYF.

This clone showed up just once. The CDR3 reads CASSPGQAATNEKLFF. The CDR3 nucleotides are TGTGCCAGCAGCCCCGGACAGGCGGCAACTAATGAAAAACTGTTTTTT. This chain joins TRBV7-9 and TRBJ1-4; TRBD1 aligns across 7 bases. The junction had 6 bases not matched to a gene; V was cut back by 5 bases and J by 0 bases. The germline V gene encodes CDR1 SEHNR and CDR2 FQNEAQ (reference sequence). The CDR3 runs 16 residues.

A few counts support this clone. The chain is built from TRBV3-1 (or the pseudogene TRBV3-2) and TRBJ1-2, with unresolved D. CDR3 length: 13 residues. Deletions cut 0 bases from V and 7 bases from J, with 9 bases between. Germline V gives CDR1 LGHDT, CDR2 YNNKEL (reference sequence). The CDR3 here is CASSQESSGGYTF. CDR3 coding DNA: TGTGCCAGCAGCCAAGAGTCTTCGGGTGGCTACACCTTC.

The CDR3 bases are TGTGCCAGCAAACCGAGGGGGGGGAGTACGGAGCAGTACGTC. Translated: CASKPRGGSTEQYV. This rearrangement joins TRBV6-5 to TRBJ2-7, with TRBD2 as a possible D gene (7 bases). The CDR3 totals 14 residues. Trimming pared 7 bases from V and 7 bases from J, leaving 20 bases between. The germline V gene has CDR1 MNHEY and CDR2 SVGAGI.

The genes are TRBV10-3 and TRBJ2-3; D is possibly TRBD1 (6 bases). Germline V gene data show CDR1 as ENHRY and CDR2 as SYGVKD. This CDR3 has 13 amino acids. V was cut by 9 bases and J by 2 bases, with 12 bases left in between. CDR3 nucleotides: TGTGCCATTTTACAGGGCGCCACAGATACGCAGTATTTT. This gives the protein CAILQGATDTQYF.

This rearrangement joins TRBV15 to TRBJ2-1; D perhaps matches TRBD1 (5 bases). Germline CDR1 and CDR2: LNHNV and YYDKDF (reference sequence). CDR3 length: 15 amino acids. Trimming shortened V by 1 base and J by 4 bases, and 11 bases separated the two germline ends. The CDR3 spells CATSRGGIPYNEQFF. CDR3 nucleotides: TGTGCCACCAGCAGAGGGGGCATTCCTTACAATGAGCAGTTCTTC.

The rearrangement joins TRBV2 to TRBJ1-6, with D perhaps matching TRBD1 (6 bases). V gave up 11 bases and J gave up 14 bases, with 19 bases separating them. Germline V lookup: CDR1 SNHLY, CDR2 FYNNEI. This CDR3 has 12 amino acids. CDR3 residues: CAGMTTGTTLHF. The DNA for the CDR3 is TGTGCCGGGATGACCACCGGGACAACCCTCCACTTT.

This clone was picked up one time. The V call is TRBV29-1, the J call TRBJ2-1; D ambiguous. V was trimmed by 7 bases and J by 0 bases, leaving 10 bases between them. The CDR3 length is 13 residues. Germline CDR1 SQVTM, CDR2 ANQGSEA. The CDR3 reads CSGSLFSYNEQFF. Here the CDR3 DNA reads TGCAGCGGCTCCCTATTCTCCTACAATGAGCAGTTCTTC.

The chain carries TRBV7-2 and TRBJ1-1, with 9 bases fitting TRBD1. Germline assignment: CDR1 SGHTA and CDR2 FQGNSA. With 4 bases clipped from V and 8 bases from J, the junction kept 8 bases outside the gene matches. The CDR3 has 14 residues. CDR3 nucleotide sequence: TGTGCCAGCAGCTACCGGGGACAGGGTCTCGAAGCTTTCTTT. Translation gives CASSYRGQGLEAFF.

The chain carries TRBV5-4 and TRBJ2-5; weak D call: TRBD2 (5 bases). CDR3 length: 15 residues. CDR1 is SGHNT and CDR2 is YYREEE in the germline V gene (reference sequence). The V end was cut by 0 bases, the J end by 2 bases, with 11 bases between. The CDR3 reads CASSLVESGQETQYF. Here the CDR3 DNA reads TGTGCCAGCAGCTTGGTGGAATCGGGGCAAGAGACCCAGTACTTC.